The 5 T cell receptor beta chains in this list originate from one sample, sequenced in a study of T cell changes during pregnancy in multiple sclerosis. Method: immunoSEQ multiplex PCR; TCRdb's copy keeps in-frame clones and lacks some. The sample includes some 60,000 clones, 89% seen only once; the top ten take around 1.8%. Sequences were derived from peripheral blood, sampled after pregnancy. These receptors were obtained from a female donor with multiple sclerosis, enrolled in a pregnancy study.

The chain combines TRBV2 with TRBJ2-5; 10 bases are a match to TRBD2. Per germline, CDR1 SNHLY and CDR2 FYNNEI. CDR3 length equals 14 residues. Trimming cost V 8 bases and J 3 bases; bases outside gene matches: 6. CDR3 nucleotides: TGTGCCAGCGCGACTCTAGCGGGGGAAGAGACCCAGTACTTC. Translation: CASATLAGEETQYF.

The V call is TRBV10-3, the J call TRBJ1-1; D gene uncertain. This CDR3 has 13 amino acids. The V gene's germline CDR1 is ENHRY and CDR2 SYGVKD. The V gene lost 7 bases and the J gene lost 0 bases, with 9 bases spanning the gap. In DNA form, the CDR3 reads TGTGCCATCAAAGCATTTATGAACACTGAAGCTTTCTTT. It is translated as CAIKAFMNTEAFF.

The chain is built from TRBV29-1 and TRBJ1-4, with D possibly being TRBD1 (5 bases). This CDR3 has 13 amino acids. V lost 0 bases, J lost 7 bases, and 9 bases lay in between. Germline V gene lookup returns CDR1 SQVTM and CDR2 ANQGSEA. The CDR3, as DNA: TGCAGCGTTGAAGAGGGGCCGTTTGAAAAACTGTTTTTT. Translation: CSVEEGPFEKLFF. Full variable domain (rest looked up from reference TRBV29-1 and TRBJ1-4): SAVISQKPSRDICQRGTSLTIQCQVDSQVTMMFWYRQQPGQSLTLIATANQGSEATYESGFVIDKFPISRPNLTFSTLTVSNMSPEDSSIYLCSVEEGPFEKLFFGSGTQLSVL.

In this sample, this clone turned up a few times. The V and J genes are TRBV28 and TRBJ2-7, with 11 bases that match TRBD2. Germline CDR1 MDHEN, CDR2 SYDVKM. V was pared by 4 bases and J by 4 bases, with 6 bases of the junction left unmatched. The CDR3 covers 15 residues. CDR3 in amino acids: CASSSLAGGLYEQYF. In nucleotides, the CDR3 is TGTGCCAGCAGTTCGTTAGCGGGGGGGCTATACGAGCAGTACTTC.

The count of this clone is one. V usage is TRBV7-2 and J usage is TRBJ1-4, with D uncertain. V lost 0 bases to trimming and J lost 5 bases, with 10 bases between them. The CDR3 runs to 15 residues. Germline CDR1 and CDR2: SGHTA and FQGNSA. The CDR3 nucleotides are TGTGCCAGCAGCTTAGCGCCGGGAAACAATGAAAAACTGTTTTTT. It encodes CASSLAPGNNEKLFF.